Presented here are 16 T cell receptor beta chains from one specimen sequenced in a study of blood T cell repertoires in COVID-19. Data came from immunoSEQ multiplex PCR; TCRdb stores just in-frame clones and leaves some out. The data hold 200,000 to 250,000 clones, with approximately 87% observed a single time. The sample was PBMCs or T cells enriched from blood (not recorded which). Receptors originate from a woman in her 50s in a cohort exposed to, infected with or recovered from COVID-19 (not recorded which).

This clone was seen a few times. The chain joins TRBV9 to TRBJ2-7, with D unresolved. Deletions cut 4 bases from V and 3 bases from J, with 14 bases between. Germline V CDR1 and CDR2: SGDLS, YYNGEE. The CDR3 is 14 amino acids. The CDR3 DNA reads as TGTGCCAGCAGCCCAACCACAAACAGCTACGAGCAGTACTTC. This translates into CASSPTTNSYEQYF.

V and J are TRBV7-8 and TRBJ1-1; 8 bases fit TRBD1. The CDR3 totals 16 residues. V was clipped by 3 bases and J by 1 base; unmatched bases: 7. Germline CDR1 and CDR2: SGHVS and FQNEAQ. Here the CDR3 reads CASSLAGTGENTEAFF. The CDR3, as DNA: TGTGCCAGCAGCTTGGCCGGGACAGGCGAGAACACTGAAGCTTTCTTT. Full variable domain (rest looked up from reference TRBV7-8 and TRBJ1-1): GAGVSQSPRYKVAKRGQDVALRCDPISGHVSLFWYQQALGQGPEFLTYFQNEAQLDKSGLPSDRFFAERPEGSVSTLKIQRTQQEDSAVYLCASSLAGTGENTEAFFGQGTRLTVV.

This chain links TRBV12-3 or TRBV12-4 with TRBJ2-7; perhaps TRBD2 as D (6 bases). Trimming took off 3 bases at V and 9 bases at J, with 12 bases between the two ends. The CDR3 consists of 12 residues. CDR3 in DNA: TGTGCCAGCAGTTTCCGGGGTAGCGGGCAGTACTTC. Protein: CASSFRGSGQYF.

Remarks on this clone: One junction end disagrees with the germline gene, perhaps due to a read error. The V gene is TRBV11-2, the J gene TRBJ1-4; D not resolved. This CDR3 has 12 residues. Germline V CDR1 and CDR2: SGHAT, FQNNGV. CDR3: CASSSTDEKLFF. The CDR3, as DNA: TGTGCCAGCAGCTCAACTGATGAAAAACTGTTTTTT.

For this clone: In the same sample, other DNA sequences code for this CDR3. The chain carries TRBV9 and TRBJ2-1; 9 bases align to TRBD2. V lost 3 bases, J lost 5 bases, and 6 bases stayed unmatched. Germline CDR1 is SGDLS and CDR2 is YYNGEE. The CDR3 totals 15 residues. The CDR3 is CASSGLAGVNNEQFF. The CDR3 nucleotides are TGTGCCAGCAGCGGATTAGCGGGGGTCAACAATGAGCAGTTCTTC. Based on the CDR3 plus reference TRBV9 and TRBJ2-1, the full variable domain is DSGVTQTPKHLITATGQRVTLRCSPRSGDLSVYWYQQSLDQGLQFLIQYYNGEERAKGNILERFSAQQFPDLHSELNLSSLELGDSALYFCASSGLAGVNNEQFFGPGTRLTVL.

V gene TRBV7-9 combines with J gene TRBJ1-5; TRBD1 matches at 7 bases. The V gene's germline CDR1 is SEHNR and CDR2 FQNEAQ (reference sequence). This CDR3 spans 15 amino acids. V gave up 1 base and J gave up 0 bases; unmatched junction bases: 0. The chain's CDR3 is CASSLGDSSNQPQHF. In nucleotides, the CDR3 is TGTGCCAGCAGCTTAGGGGACAGTAGCAATCAGCCCCAGCATTTT.

V gene TRBV7-2 combines with J gene TRBJ1-3; D is uncertain. The germline V gene encodes CDR1 SGHTA and CDR2 FQGNSA. Trimming took 1 base from V and 0 from J, leaving 10 bases between them. There are 16 residues in the CDR3. The CDR3 coding sequence is TGTGCCAGCAGCTTAGGCTTAACAAACTCTGGAAACACCATATATTTT. Its translation is CASSLGLTNSGNTIYF. Full variable domain (missing parts from reference TRBV7-2 and TRBJ1-3): GAGVSQSPSNKVTEKGKDVELRCDPISGHTALYWYRQSLGQGLEFLIYFQGNSAPDKSGLPSDRFSAERTGGSVSTLTIQRTQQEDSAVYLCASSLGLTNSGNTIYFGEGSWLTVV.

The genes are TRBV29-1 and TRBJ1-1, with D perhaps matching TRBD1 (5 bases). This CDR3 is 14 amino acids long. Germline V gene lookup returns CDR1 SQVTM and CDR2 ANQGSEA. The V and J ends lost 4 bases and 2 bases respectively, with 14 bases between them. CDR3 loop: CSVALRTLNTEAFF. CDR3 DNA: TGCAGCGTTGCCCTCCGGACACTAAACACTGAAGCTTTCTTT.

This chain links TRBV19 with TRBJ2-5; D possibly corresponds to TRBD2 (7 bases). The CDR3 totals 15 residues. Germline-derived CDR1 and CDR2 are LNHDA and SQIVND (reference sequence). Trimming took off 5 bases at V and 5 bases at J, with 18 bases between the two ends. The CDR3 DNA sequence: TGTGCCAGTAGTCGGGGGGCTAGCTGGAAGGAGACCCAGTACTTC. Its protein product is CASSRGASWKETQYF.

Turning to this clone: This sample also contains other DNA sequences that code for the same CDR3. The chain combines TRBV5-1 with TRBJ2-5; the match to TRBD2 covers 13 bases. V lost 0 bases and J lost 2; bases outside the gene matches: 1. Germline loops: CDR1 SGHRS, CDR2 YFSETQ. This CDR3 comprises 16 residues. The CDR3 DNA is TGCGCCAGCAGCTTGGGGACTAGCGGGGGTCAAGAGACCCAGTACTTC. As protein: CASSLGTSGGQETQYF.

This clone was counted at least ten times. The rearrangement joins TRBV3-1 (or the pseudogene TRBV3-2) to TRBJ1-6; TRBD1 agrees at 7 bases. The CDR3 consists of 14 residues. Germline CDR1 LGHDT, CDR2 YNNKEL (reference sequence). J gave up 10 bases and V 1 base, and 4 bases lay outside the gene matches. The CDR3 loop is CASSQVQGTSPLHF. CDR3 nucleotides: TGTGCCAGCAGCCAAGTACAGGGGACCTCACCCCTCCACTTT.

This rearrangement joins TRBV7-2 to TRBJ2-7, with 8 bases identical to TRBD2. The V segment lost 5 bases and the J segment 4 bases; nucleotides outside the gene matches: 7. The CDR3 is made up of 14 amino acids. Germline CDR1 SGHTA, CDR2 FQGNSA. This CDR3 is CASSPREGRYEQYF. The CDR3 region has the DNA TGTGCCAGCAGCCCACGGGAGGGTCGGTACGAGCAGTACTTC.

The V and J genes are TRBV6-5 and TRBJ1-5, with D perhaps TRBD1 (5 bases). Germline values: CDR1 MNHEY, CDR2 SVGAGI. This CDR3 region has 14 residues. With 5 bases removed from V and 4 bases from J, the gap between germline ends came to 12 bases. The CDR3 DNA follows: TGTGCCAGCAGTAGTCGACAGACGAATCAGCCCCAGCATTTT. Translation: CASSSRQTNQPQHF.

This clone appeared once. The V gene is TRBV5-6, the J gene TRBJ2-7, with D tentatively TRBD1 (5 bases). V was cut by 4 bases and J by 1 base, with 15 bases left in between. CDR1 is SGHDT and CDR2 is YYEEEE in the germline V gene. The CDR3 runs 15 residues. The CDR3 loop reads CASSRPGHPSYEQYF. The CDR3 DNA is TGTGCCAGCAGCCGCCCCGGACACCCATCCTACGAGCAGTACTTC. Looking up the rest from reference TRBV5-6 and TRBJ2-7 gives the full variable domain: DAGVTQSPTHLIKTRGQQVTLRCSPKSGHDTVSWYQQALGQGPQFIFQYYEEEERQRGNFPDRFSGHQFPNYSSELNVNALLLGDSALYLCASSRPGHPSYEQYFGPGTRLTVT.

This clone occurred a few times. This chain joins TRBV2 and TRBJ1-2; D unclear. V dropped 4 bases and J dropped 4 bases, with 22 bases sitting between them. The CDR3 consists of 17 residues. Germline assignment: CDR1 SNHLY and CDR2 FYNNEI. The CDR3 coding sequence is TGTGCCAGCAGTGGGTCATGGGAGGGAACGGCGAGCTATGGCTACACCTTC. Protein sequence: CASSGSWEGTASYGYTF. Variable domain in full (rest from reference TRBV2 and TRBJ1-2): EPEVTQTPSHQVTQMGQEVILRCVPISNHLYFYWYRQILGQKVEFLVSFYNNEISEKSEIFDDQFSVERPDGSNFTLKIRSTKLEDSAMYFCASSGSWEGTASYGYTFGSGTRLTVV.

This clone came up a few times. The V and J genes are TRBV11-3 and TRBJ1-1; possibly TRBD1 for D (5 bases). Germline V gives CDR1 SGHNT, CDR2 YENEEA. Trimming shortened V by 8 bases and J by 1 base, and 11 bases separated the two germline ends. The CDR3 is 13 amino acids. DNA for the CDR3: TGTGCCAGCGGGGAAGACAGGAACACTGAAGCTTTCTTT. This gives the protein CASGEDRNTEAFF. Together with reference TRBV11-3 and TRBJ1-1, the CDR3 gives the full variable domain: EAGVVQSPRYKIIEKKQPVAFWCNPISGHNTLYWYLQNLGQGPELLIRYENEEAVDDSQLPKDRFSAERLKGVDSTLKIQPAELGDSAVYLCASGEDRNTEAFFGQGTRLTVV.